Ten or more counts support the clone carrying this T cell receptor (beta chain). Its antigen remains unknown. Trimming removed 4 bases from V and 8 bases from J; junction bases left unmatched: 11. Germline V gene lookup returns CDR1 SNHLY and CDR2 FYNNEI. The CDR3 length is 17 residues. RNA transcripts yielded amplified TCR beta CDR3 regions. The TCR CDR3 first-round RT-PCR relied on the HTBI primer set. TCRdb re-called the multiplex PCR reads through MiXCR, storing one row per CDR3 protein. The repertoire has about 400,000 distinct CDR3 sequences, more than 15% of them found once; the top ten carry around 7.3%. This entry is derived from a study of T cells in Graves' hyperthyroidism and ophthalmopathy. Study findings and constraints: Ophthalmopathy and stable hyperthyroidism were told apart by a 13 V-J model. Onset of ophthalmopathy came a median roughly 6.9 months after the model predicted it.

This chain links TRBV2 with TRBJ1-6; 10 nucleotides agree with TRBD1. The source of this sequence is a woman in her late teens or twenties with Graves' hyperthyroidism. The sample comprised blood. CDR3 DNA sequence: TGTGCCAGCAGTGGCCCCGGGACAGGGGTCAATTATTCACCCCTCCACTTT. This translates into CASSGPGTGVNYSPLHF.